Sequencing of this T cell receptor (beta chain) was carried out in a study of cytomegalovirus exposure and HLA in healthy donors. Amplification used 60 Vbeta primers and 13 Jbeta primers. Assay: immunoSEQ multiplex PCR; the TCRdb copy retains only in-frame clones and omits some. This sample has 100,000 to 120,000 clones, with about 83% found just once. Germline CDR1 is SGHNT and CDR2 is YENEEA. The CDR3 extends over 15 amino acids. V was clipped by 5 bases and J by 2 bases, with 15 bases between them. The sequence derives from a man between 18 and 35 years old in good health and CMV-seronegative. The chain combines TRBV11-3 with TRBJ1-1, with D unclear. Sequencing was performed on PBMCs. The DNA for the CDR3 is TGTGCCAGCAGCCGGAGGGTTTCGGGAAACACTGAAGCTTTCTTT. It codes for CASSRRVSGNTEAFF. Combining the CDR3 with reference TRBV11-3 and TRBJ1-1 gives the whole variable domain EAGVVQSPRYKIIEKKQPVAFWCNPISGHNTLYWYLQNLGQGPELLIRYENEEAVDDSQLPKDRFSAERLKGVDSTLKIQPAELGDSAVYLCASSRRVSGNTEAFFGQGTRLTVV.